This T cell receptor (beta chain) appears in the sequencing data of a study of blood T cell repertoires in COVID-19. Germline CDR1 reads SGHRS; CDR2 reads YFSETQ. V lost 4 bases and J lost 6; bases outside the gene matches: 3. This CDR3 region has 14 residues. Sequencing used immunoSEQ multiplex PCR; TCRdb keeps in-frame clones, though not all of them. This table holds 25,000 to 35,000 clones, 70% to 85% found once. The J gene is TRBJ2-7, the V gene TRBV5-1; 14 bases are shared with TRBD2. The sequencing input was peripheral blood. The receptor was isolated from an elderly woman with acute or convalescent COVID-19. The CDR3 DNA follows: TGCGCCAGCAGCCCGGGACTAGCGGGAGCCGAGCAGTACTTC. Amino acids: CASSPGLAGAEQYF. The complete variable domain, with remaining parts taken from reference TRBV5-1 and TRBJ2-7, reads KAGVTQTPRYLIKTRGQQVTLSCSPISGHRSVSWYQQTPGQGLQFLFEYFSETQRNKGNFPGRFSGRQFSNSRSEMNVSTLELGDSALYLCASSPGLAGAEQYFGPGTRLTVT.